The rows below give T cell receptor beta chains drawn from one sample of a study of neurological immune-mediated disorders. Via MiXCR, TCRdb re-called the 5' RACE reads, giving one row per CDR3 protein. This table has roughly 41,000 distinct CDR3 sequences, about 2% appearing once. Specimen: PBMCs. Receptor source: a woman in her forties with multiple sclerosis. CDR3s leave out the opening cysteine and the closing phenylalanine or tryptophan.

j_gene,v_gene,CDR3aa
TRBJ1-1,TRBV6-5,ASSYGGGGHTEAF
TRBJ1-4,TRBV20-1,SAREGSVDKGEKLF
TRBJ1-5,TRBV3-1,ASSQDPQGHQPQH
TRBJ1-1,TRBV11-2,ASSSVLWGAGGNTEAF
TRBJ1-2,TRBV29-1,SVEGGDVGYT
TRBJ2-3,TRBV3-1,ASSQELFSTDTQY
TRBJ2-3,TRBV6-5,ASSPFEGAVDTQY
TRBJ1-1,TRBV9,ASSVVGGEAF
TRBJ1-2,TRBV20-1,SAMPPRTLLRGYT
TRBJ2-7,TRBV5-8,ASSTGLLYEQY
TRBJ2-7,TRBV7-6,ASSLGGAGTGEQY
TRBJ2-3,TRBV5-1,ASGGEGYTQY
TRBJ1-1,TRBV5-1,ASSVGGMNTEAF
TRBJ2-4,TRBV6-6,ASSGQGVTRDIQY
TRBJ1-1,TRBV5-1,ASSLQGRNTEAF
TRBJ2-2,TRBV5-5,ASNGGTGELF
TRBJ1-2,TRBV18,ASSATPGQGSYGYT
TRBJ1-4,TRBV5-1,ASSLGGRGEKLF
TRBJ2-4,TRBV4-1,ASSQVLSGYQNIQY
TRBJ2-2,TRBV15,ATSRGRAGELF
TRBJ2-1,TRBV7-8,ASSLGLAGGPF
TRBJ1-4,TRBV5-1,ASSLHDNEKLF
TRBJ1-2,TRBV4-1,ASSQDHWTFYGYT
TRBJ2-1,TRBV7-2,ASGKAAYNEQF
TRBJ2-3,TRBV12-3/TRBV12-4,ASTPGVNRFTDTQY
TRBJ2-3,TRBV10-2,ASRGGPSTDTQY
TRBJ2-7,TRBV11-2,ASSLWGGSEQY
TRBJ2-6,TRBV5-1,ASSLGHLSGANVLT
NA,TRBV20-1,SATSGQGGEQPQY
TRBJ2-7,TRBV27,ASSGAYEQY
TRBJ2-7,TRBV5-1,ASSFGQGAFYEQY
TRBJ2-2,TRBV20-1,SATRDSSTGELF
TRBJ1-1,TRBV20-1,SARDPGAIMNTEAF
TRBJ2-6,TRBV6-5,AAAKRGSTSGANVLT
TRBJ2-2,TRBV7-8,ASSLWSLNTGELF
TRBJ2-3,TRBV5-1,ASSEYSGEADTQY